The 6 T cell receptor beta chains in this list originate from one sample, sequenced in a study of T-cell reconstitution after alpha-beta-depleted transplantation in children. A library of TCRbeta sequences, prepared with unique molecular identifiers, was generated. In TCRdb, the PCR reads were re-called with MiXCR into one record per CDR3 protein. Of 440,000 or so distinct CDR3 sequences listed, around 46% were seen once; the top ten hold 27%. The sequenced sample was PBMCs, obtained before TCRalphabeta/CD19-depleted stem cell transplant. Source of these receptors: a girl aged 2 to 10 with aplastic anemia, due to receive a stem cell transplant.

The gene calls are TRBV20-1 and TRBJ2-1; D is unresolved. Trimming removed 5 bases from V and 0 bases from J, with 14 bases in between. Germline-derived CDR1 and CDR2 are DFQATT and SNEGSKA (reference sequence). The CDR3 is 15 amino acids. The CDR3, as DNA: TGCAGTGCTCTTCCCTTTGATAGCTCCTACAATGAGCAGTTCTTC. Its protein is CSALPFDSSYNEQFF.

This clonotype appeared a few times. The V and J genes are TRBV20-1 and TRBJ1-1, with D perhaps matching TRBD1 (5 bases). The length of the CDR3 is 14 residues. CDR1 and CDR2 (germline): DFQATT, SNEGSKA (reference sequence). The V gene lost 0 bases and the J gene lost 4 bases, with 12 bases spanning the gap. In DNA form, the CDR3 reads TGCAGTGCTAGAGATTTCAGGGAGACCACTGAAGCTTTCTTT. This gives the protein CSARDFRETTEAFF.

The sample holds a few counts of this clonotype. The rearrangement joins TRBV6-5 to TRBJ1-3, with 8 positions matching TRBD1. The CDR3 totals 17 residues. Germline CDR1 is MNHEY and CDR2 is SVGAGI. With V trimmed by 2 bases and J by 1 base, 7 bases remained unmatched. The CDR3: CASSYPGWTGSGNTIYF. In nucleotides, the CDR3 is TGTGCCAGCAGTTACCCCGGTTGGACAGGGTCTGGAAACACCATATATTTT.

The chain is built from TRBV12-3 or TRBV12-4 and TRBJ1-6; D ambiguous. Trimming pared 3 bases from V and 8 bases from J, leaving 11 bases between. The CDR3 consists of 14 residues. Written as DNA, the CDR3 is TGTGCCAGCAGTTTGTCGGCAGGACATTCACCCCTCCACTTT. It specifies CASSLSAGHSPLHF.

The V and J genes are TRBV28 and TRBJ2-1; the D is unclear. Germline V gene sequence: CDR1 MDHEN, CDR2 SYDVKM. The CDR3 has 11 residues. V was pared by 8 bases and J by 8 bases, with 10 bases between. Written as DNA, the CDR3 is TGTGCCAGCGGTCTGAAGGATGAGCAGTTCTTC. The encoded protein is CASGLKDEQFF.

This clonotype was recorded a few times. The CDR3 here is CASSFSTGGETQYF. In nucleotides, the CDR3 is TGTGCCAGCAGCTTTTCTACCGGGGGAGAGACCCAGTACTTC. V and J are TRBV7-2 and TRBJ2-5; D is perhaps TRBD2 (6 bases). The CDR3 extends over 14 amino acids. Germline CDR1 is SGHTA and CDR2 is FQGNSA. V was clipped by 3 bases and J by 4 bases, with 12 bases between them.